This T cell receptor beta chain came from a study of T cells after yellow fever vaccination. Study results and limitations: The appearance of a small share of clonotypes in both CD4 and CD8 compartments was observed.

MiXCR, run by TCRdb on the 5' RACE reads, gives a single entry per CDR3 protein. The repertoire holds about 340,000 distinct CDR3 sequences, with around 12% as singletons. Regarding this clonotype: As yet, its antigen is unknown.

The source of this sequence is a man between 18 and 29 years old who received the YFV17D yellow fever vaccine. This specimen consisted of CD4+ T cells sorted from PBMCs, obtained 15 days after the yellow fever booster vaccination.

The CDR3 spells CASSAGGGPSGELFF. In nucleotides, the CDR3 is TGTGCCAGCAGCGCCGGAGGGGGGCCCTCCGGGGAGCTGTTTTTT. V is TRBV9 and J is TRBJ2-2, with D perhaps given as TRBD1 or TRBD2 (6 bases each). Trimming pared 3 bases from V and 6 bases from J, leaving 15 bases between. The CDR3 consists of 15 residues. Germline assignment: CDR1 SGDLS and CDR2 YYNGEE.